This TCR beta chain was sequenced for a study of shared clonotypes between healthy human individuals. V was clipped by 3 bases and J by 0 bases; unmatched bases: 2. This CDR3 is built from 15 residues. Germline-derived CDR1 and CDR2 are MRHNA and SNTAGT. Repertoires were generated with immunoSEQ multiplex PCR, while TCRdb's copy carries only in-frame clones and drops some. The sample carries some 1.5 million clones, around 98% recorded once. The chain uses TRBV6-4 and TRBJ2-1; 7 nucleotides agree with TRBD2. Sequencing was performed on naive CD4+ T cells sorted from blood. Subset given: CD45RA+ positively selected. The sequence was collected from a man aged 25 to 40 in good health. CDR3 nucleotide sequence: TGTGCCAGCAGTGAAGGCGGGGGCTCCTACAATGAGCAGTTCTTC. It translates to CASSEGGGSYNEQFF.